This TCR beta chain was profiled in a study of cytomegalovirus exposure and HLA in healthy donors. With respect to this clone: The antigen remains undetermined.

It was with 60 Vbeta and 13 Jbeta primers that the PCR ran. Only in-frame clones appear in the TCRdb table, and some are missing; sequencing was by immunoSEQ multiplex PCR. In the table there are roughly 100,000 clones, 63% of which are singletons. Findings and caveats of the study: Several of the most significant clusters appeared, in a later analysis, to be linked to common viral pathogens. In a later analysis, TCR beta V- and J-gene trimming showed a link to a missense DCLRE1C variant.

The receptor was isolated from a human donor in good health. Sequenced input: PBMCs.

The CDR3 DNA follows: TGTGCCATCAGTGAGCAGGGGGCGCAGGACACTGAAGCTTTCTTT. Translating gives CAISEQGAQDTEAFF. The chain carries TRBV10-3 and TRBJ1-1; 8 bases are a match to TRBD1. The CDR3 is 15 amino acids. Trimming cost V 2 bases and J 3 bases; bases outside gene matches: 5. The V gene's germline CDR1 is ENHRY and CDR2 SYGVKD.